Below, one T cell receptor beta chain is given with its context. Antigen unknown. This sample was taken from a study of lymphopenia after photon versus proton radiotherapy. Broader study findings: In patients who died, overall survival fell as post-nadir TCR diversity dropped more.

Profiled with immunoSEQ multiplex PCR; TCRdb holds only in-frame clones, not every one. In the table there are over 50,000 clones, approximately 84% of which are singletons. The germline CDR1 and CDR2 sequences are ENHRY and SYGVKD. V was pared by 3 bases and J by 11 bases, with 10 bases between. This CDR3 is 11 amino acids long. The chain combines TRBV10-3 with TRBJ1-1, with a weak D call TRBD1 (5 bases). Sequencing was performed on peripheral blood, taken from a patient treated with photon-based radiotherapy. This clonotype originated in a middle-aged man with gastric cancer. The CDR3 loop reads CAISDPGGAFF. CDR3 nucleotide sequence: TGTGCCATCAGTGACCCCGGGGGTGCTTTCTTT.